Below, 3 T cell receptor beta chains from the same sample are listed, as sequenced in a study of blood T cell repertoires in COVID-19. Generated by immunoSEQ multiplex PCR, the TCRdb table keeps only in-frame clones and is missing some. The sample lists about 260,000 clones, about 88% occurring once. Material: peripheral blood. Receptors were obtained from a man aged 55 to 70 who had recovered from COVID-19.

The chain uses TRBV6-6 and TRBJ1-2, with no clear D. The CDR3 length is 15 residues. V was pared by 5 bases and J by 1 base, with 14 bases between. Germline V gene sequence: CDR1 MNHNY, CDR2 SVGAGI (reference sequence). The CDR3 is CASSPGGGLNYGYTF. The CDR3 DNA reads TGTGCCAGCAGTCCTGGAGGAGGACTTAACTATGGCTACACCTTC.

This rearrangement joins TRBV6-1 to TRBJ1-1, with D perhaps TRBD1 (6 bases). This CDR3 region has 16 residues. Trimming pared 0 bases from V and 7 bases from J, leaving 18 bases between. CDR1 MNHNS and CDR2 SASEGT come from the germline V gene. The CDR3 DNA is TGTGCCAGCAGTGAAGCGCTTCGATGGGACAAGGTTGAAGCTTTCTTT. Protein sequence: CASSEALRWDKVEAFF.

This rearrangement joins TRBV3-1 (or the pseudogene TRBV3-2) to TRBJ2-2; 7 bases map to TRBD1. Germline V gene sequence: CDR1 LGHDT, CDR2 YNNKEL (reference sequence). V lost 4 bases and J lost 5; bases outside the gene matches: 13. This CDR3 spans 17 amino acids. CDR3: CASSPRTGLIKTGELFF. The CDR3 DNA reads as TGTGCCAGCAGCCCCCGGACAGGACTCATTAAGACCGGGGAGCTGTTTTTT.